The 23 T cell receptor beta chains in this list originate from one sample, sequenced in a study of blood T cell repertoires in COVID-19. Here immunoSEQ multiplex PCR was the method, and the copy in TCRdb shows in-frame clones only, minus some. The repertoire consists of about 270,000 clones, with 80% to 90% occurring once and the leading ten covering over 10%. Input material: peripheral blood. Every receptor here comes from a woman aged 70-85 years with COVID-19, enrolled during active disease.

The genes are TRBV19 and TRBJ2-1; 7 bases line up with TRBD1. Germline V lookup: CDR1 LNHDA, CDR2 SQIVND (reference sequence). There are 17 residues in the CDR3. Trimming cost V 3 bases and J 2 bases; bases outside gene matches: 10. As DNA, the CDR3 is TGTGCCAGTAGTATTAGCCAAGGGCAGGGGGCCTACAATGAGCAGTTCTTC. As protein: CASSISQGQGAYNEQFF.

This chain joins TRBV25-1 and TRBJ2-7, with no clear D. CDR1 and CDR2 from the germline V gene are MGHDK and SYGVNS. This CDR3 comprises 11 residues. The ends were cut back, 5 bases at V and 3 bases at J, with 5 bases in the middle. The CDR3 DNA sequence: TGTGCCAGCAGTTCCTTCTACGAGCAGTACTTC. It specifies CASSSFYEQYF.

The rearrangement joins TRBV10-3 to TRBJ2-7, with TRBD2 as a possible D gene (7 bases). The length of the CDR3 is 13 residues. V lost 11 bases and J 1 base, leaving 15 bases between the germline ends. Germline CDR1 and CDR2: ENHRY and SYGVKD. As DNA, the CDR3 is TGTGCCGCTAGCGGACAGCCATCCTACGAGCAGTACTTC. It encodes CAASGQPSYEQYF.

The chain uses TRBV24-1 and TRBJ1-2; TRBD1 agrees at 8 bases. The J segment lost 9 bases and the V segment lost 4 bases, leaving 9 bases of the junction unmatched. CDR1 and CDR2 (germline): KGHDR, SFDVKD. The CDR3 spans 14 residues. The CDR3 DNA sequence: TGTGCCACCAGTGACACCGGACAGGGCTGGAGCTACACCTTC. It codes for CATSDTGQGWSYTF.

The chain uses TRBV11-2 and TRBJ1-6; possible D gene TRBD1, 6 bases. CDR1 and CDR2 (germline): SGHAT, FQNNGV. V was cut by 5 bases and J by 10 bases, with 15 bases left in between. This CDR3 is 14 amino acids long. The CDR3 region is CASSLTGLGSPLHF. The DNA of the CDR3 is TGTGCCAGCAGCCTTACAGGGTTGGGATCACCCCTCCACTTT.

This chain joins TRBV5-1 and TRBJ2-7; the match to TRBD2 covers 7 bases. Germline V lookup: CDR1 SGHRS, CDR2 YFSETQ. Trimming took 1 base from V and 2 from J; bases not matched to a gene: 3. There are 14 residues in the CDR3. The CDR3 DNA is TGCGCCAGCAGCTTGAGGGACTACCCCTACGAGCAGTACTTC. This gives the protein CASSLRDYPYEQYF.

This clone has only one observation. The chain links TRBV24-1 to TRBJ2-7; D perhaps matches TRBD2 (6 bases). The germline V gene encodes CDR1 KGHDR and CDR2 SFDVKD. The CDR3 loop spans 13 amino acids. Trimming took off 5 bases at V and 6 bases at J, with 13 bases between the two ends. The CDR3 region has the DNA TGTGCCACCAGTGGAGGGCGGGGAACCGAGCAGTACTTC. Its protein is CATSGGRGTEQYF.

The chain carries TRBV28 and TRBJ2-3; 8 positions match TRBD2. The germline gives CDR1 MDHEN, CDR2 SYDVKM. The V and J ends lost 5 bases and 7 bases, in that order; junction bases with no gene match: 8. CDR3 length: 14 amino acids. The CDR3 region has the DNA TGTGCCAGCAGTCCCGCGGGGGGCAAAAATACGCAGTATTTT. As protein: CASSPAGGKNTQYF.

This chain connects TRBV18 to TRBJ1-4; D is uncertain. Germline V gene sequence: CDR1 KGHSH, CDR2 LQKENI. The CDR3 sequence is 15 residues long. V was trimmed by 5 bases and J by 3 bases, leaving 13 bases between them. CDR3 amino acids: CASSELIGANEKLFF. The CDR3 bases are TGTGCCAGCTCAGAGTTAATCGGGGCTAATGAAAAACTGTTTTTT.

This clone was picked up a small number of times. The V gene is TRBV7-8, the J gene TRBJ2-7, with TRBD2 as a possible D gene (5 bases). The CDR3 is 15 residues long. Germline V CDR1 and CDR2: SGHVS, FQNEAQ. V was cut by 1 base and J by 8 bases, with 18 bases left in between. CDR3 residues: CASSLERVGPEKQYF. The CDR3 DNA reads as TGTGCCAGCAGCTTAGAGAGGGTGGGCCCCGAGAAGCAGTACTTC. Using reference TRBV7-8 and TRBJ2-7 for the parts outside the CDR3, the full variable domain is GAGVSQSPRYKVAKRGQDVALRCDPISGHVSLFWYQQALGQGPEFLTYFQNEAQLDKSGLPSDRFFAERPEGSVSTLKIQRTQQEDSAVYLCASSLERVGPEKQYFGPGTRLTVT.

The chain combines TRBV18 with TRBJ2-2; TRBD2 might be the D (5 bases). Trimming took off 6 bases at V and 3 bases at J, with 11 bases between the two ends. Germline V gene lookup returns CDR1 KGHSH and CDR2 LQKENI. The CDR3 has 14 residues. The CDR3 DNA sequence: TGTGCCAGCTCCGAGGGATTGGACACCGGGGAGCTGTTTTTT. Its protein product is CASSEGLDTGELFF.

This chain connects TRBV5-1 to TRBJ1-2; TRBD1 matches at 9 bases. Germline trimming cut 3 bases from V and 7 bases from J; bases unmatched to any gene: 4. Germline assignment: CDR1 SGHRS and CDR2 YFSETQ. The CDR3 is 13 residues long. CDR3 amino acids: CASSSGQGGGYTF. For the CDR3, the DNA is TGCGCCAGCAGCTCGGGACAGGGTGGTGGCTACACCTTC.

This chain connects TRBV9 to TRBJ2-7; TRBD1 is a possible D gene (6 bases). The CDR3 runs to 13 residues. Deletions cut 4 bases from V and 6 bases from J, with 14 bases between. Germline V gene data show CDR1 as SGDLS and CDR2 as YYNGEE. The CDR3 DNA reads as TGTGCCAGCAGCATACAGGGATGGGGCGAGCAGTACTTC. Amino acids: CASSIQGWGEQYF.

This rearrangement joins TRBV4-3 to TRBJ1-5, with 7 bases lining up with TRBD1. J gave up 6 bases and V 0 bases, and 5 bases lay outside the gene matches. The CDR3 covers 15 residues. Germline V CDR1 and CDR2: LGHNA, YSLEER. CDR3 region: CASSQEGQGGQPQHF. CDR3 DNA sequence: TGCGCCAGCAGCCAAGAGGGGCAGGGGGGTCAGCCCCAGCATTTT.

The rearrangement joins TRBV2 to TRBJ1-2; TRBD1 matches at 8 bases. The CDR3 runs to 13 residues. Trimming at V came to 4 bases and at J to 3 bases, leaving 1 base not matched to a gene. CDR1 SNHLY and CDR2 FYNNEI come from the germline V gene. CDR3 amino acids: CASSVTGDYGYTF. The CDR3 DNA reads TGTGCCAGCAGTGTGACAGGGGACTATGGCTACACCTTC.

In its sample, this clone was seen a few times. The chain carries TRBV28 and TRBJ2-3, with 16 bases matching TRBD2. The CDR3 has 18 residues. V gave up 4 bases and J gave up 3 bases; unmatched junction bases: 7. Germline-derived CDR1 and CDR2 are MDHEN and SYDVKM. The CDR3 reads CASSSPGLAGGQTDTQYF. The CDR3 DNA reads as TGTGCCAGCAGTTCCCCGGGACTAGCGGGGGGGCAGACAGATACGCAGTATTTT.

The CDR3 DNA reads as TGTGCCAGCAGCCCTAGGACTAGCGGGTACAATGAGCAGTTCTTC. Translated, it gives CASSPRTSGYNEQFF. The chain has TRBV9 and TRBJ2-1; 11 nucleotides align to TRBD2. V gave up 4 bases and J gave up 4 bases; unmatched junction bases: 4. The CDR3 loop spans 15 amino acids. Germline-derived CDR1 and CDR2 are SGDLS and YYNGEE.

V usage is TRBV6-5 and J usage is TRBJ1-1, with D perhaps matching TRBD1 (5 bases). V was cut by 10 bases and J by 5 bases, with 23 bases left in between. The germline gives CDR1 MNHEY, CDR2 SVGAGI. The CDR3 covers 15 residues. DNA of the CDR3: TGTGCCACCAAGACAGACACATCACTATATACTGAAGCTTTCTTT. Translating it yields CATKTDTSLYTEAFF.

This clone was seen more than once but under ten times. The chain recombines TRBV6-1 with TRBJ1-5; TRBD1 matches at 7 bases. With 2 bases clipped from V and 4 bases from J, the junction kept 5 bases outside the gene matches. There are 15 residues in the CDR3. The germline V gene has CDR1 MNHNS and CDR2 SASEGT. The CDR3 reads CASSEFGTANQPQHF. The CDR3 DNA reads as TGTGCCAGCAGTGAATTCGGGACAGCGAATCAGCCCCAGCATTTT.

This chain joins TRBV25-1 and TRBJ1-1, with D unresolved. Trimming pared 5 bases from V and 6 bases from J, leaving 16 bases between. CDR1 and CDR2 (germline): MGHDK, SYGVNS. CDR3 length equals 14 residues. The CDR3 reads CASSPRGLQAEAFF. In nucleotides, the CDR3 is TGTGCCAGCAGTCCAAGAGGCCTACAAGCTGAAGCTTTCTTT.

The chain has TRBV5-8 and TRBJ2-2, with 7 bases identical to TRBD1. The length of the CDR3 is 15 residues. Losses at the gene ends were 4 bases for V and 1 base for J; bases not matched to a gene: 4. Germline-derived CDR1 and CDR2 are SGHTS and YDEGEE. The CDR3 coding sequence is TGTGCCAGCAGCCGACGGACAGGGAACACCGGGGAGCTGTTTTTT. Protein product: CASSRRTGNTGELFF.

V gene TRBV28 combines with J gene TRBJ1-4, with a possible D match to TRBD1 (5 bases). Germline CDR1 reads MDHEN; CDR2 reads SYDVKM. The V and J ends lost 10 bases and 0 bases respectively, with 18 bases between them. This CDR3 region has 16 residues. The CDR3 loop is CATEGAQLATNEKLFF. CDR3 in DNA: TGTGCCACCGAAGGGGCGCAACTTGCAACTAATGAAAAACTGTTTTTT.

CDR3 DNA sequence: TGTGCCAGCAGCTTGCAGGGGGCTTCGCAGGAGCAGTACTTC. This encodes CASSLQGASQEQYF. The chain carries TRBV5-4 and TRBJ2-7, with 8 bases matching TRBD1. CDR1 and CDR2 (germline): SGHNT, YYREEE (reference sequence). The CDR3 sequence is 14 residues long. With 1 base clipped from V and 7 bases from J, the junction kept 7 bases outside the gene matches.